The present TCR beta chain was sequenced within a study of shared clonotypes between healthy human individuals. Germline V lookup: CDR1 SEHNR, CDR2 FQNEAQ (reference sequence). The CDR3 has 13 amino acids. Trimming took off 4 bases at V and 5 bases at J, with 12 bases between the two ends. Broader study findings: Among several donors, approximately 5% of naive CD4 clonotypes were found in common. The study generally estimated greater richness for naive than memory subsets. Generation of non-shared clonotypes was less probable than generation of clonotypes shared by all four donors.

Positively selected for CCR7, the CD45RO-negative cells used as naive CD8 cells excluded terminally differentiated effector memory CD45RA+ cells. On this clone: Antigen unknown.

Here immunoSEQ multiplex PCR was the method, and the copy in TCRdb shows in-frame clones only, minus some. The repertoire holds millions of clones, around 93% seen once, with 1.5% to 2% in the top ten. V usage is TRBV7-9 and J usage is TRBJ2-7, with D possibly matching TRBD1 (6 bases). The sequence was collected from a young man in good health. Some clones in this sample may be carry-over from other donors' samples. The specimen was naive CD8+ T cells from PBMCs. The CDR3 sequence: CASSSTGPHEQYF. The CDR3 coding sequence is TGTGCCAGCAGCTCGACAGGCCCCCACGAGCAGTACTTC.